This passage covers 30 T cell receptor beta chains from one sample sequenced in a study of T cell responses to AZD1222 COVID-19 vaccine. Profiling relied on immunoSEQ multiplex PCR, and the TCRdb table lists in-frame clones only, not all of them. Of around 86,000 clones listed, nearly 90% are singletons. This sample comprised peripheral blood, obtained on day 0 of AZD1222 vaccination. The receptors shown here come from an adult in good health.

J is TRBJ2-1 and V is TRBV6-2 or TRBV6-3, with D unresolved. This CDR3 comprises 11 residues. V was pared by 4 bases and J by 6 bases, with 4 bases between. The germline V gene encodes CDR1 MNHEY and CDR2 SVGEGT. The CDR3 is CASSFFNEQFF. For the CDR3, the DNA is TGTGCCAGCAGTTTTTTCAATGAGCAGTTCTTC.

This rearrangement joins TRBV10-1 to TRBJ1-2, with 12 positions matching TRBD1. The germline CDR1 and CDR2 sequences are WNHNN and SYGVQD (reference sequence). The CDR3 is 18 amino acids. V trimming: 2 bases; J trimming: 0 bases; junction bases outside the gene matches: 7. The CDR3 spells CASSERDRGRPANYGYTF. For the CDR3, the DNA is TGCGCCAGCAGTGAGCGGGACAGGGGGCGACCAGCTAACTATGGCTACACCTTC.

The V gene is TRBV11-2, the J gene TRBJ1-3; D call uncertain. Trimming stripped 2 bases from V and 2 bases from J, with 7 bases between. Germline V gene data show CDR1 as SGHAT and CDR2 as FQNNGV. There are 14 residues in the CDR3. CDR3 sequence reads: CASSLIHAGNTIYF. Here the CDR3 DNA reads TGTGCCAGCAGCTTAATACACGCTGGAAACACCATATATTTT.

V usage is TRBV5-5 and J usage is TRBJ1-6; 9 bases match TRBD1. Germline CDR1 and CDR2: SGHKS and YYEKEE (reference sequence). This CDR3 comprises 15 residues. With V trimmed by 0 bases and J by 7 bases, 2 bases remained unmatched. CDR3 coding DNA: TGTGCCAGCAGCTTGGGGACAGGGGTAAATTCACCCCTCCACTTT. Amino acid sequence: CASSLGTGVNSPLHF.

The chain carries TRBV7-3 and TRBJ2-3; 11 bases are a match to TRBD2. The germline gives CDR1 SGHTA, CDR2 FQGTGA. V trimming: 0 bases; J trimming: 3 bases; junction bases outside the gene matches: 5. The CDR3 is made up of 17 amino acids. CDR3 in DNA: TGTGCCAGCAGCTTAACTGGTAGCGGGGGGGCGACAGATACGCAGTATTTT. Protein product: CASSLTGSGGATDTQYF.

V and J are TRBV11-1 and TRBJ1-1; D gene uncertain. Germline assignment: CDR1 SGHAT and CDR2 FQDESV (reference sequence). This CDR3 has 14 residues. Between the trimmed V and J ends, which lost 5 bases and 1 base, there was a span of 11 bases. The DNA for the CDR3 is TGTGCCAGCAGCCTGACGGGCGCGAACACTGAAGCTTTCTTT. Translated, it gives CASSLTGANTEAFF.

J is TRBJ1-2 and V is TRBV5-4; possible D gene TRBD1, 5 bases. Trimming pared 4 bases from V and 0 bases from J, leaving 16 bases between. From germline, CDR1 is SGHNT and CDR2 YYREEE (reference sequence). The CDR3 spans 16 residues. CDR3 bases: TGTGCCAGCAGCCCACCGGGAGGGGCAGCTAACTATGGCTACACCTTC. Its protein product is CASSPPGGAANYGYTF. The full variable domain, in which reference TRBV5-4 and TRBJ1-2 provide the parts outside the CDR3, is ETGVTQSPTHLIKTRGQQVTLRCSSQSGHNTVSWYQQALGQGPQFIFQYYREEENGRGNFPPRFSGLQFPNYSSELNVNALELDDSALYLCASSPPGGAANYGYTFGSGTRLTVV.

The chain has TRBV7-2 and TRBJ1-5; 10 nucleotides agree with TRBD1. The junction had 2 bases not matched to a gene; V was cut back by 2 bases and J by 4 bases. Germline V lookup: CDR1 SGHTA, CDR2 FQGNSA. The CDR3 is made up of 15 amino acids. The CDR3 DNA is TGTGCCAGCAGCTTAAGGACAGGGGGAAATCAGCCCCAGCATTTT. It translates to CASSLRTGGNQPQHF.

CDR3 DNA sequence: TGCGCCAGCAGTTGGCGGGGGGACCAAGAGACCCAGTACTTC. It encodes CASSWRGDQETQYF. The rearrangement links TRBV5-1 to TRBJ2-5; 8 nucleotides match TRBD2. The CDR3 extends over 14 amino acids. Trimming removed 5 bases from V and 0 bases from J; junction bases left unmatched: 3. CDR1 and CDR2 from the germline V gene are SGHRS and YFSETQ. The full variable domain, completed using reference TRBV5-1 and TRBJ2-5, is KAGVTQTPRYLIKTRGQQVTLSCSPISGHRSVSWYQQTPGQGLQFLFEYFSETQRNKGNFPGRFSGRQFSNSRSEMNVSTLELGDSALYLCASSWRGDQETQYFGPGTRLLVL.

The CDR3 DNA reads as TGTGCCAGCGGGGATCCGGGACGCTCTTACGAGCAGTACTTC. Protein sequence: CASGDPGRSYEQYF. The rearrangement uses TRBV28 and TRBJ2-7; D tentatively fits TRBD1 or TRBD2 (5 bases each). Germline assignment: CDR1 MDHEN and CDR2 SYDVKM. V was pared by 8 bases and J by 4 bases, with 18 bases between. The length of the CDR3 is 14 residues.

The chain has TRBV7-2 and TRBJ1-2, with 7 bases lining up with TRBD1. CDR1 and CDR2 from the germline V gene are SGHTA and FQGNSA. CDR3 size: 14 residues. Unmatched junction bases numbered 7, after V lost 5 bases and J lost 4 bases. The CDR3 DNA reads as TGTGCCAGCAGCCCGAGGGACAGCCTCTATGGCTACACCTTC. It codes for CASSPRDSLYGYTF.

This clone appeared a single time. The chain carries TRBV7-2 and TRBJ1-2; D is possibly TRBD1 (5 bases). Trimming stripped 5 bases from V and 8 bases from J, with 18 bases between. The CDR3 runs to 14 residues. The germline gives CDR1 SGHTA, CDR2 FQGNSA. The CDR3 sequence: CASSPTQGIEGYTF. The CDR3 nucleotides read TGTGCCAGCAGCCCTACCCAGGGAATTGAAGGCTACACCTTC. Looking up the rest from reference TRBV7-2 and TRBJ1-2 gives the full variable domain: GAGVSQSPSNKVTEKGKDVELRCDPISGHTALYWYRQSLGQGLEFLIYFQGNSAPDKSGLPSDRFSAERTGGSVSTLTIQRTQQEDSAVYLCASSPTQGIEGYTFGSGTRLTVV.

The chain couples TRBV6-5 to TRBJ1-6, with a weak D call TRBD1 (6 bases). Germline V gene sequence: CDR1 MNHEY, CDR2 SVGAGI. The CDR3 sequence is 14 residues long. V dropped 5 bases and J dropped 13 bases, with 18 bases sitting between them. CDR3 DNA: TGTGCCAGCAGTAAACAGGGTGCAGCTAGTCCCCTCCACTTT. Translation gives CASSKQGAASPLHF.

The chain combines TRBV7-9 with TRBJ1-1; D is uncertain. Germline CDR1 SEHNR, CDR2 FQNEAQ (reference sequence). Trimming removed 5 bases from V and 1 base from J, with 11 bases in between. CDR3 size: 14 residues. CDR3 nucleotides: TGTGCCAGCAGCCTCTTGGGGAAGAACACTGAAGCTTTCTTT. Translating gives CASSLLGKNTEAFF.

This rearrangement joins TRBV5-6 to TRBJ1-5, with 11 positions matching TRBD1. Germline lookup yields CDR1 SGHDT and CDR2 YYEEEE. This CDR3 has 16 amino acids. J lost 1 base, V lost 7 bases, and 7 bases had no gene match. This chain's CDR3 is CASGRTGGGSNQPQHF. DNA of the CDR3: TGTGCCAGCGGGCGGACAGGGGGCGGAAGCAATCAGCCCCAGCATTTT.

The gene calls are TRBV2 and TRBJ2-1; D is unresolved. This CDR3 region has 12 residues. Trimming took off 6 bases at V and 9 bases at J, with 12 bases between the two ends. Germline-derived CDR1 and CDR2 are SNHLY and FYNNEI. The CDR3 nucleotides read TGTGCCAGCAGCGGCGGAAAAAGTGAGCAGTTCTTC. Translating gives CASSGGKSEQFF.

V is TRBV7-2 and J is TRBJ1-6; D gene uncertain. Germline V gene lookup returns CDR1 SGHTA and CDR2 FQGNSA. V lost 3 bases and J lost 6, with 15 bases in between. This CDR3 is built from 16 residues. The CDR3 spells CASSFHARGPNSPLHF. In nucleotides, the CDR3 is TGTGCCAGCAGCTTTCATGCCCGCGGGCCTAATTCACCCCTCCACTTT.

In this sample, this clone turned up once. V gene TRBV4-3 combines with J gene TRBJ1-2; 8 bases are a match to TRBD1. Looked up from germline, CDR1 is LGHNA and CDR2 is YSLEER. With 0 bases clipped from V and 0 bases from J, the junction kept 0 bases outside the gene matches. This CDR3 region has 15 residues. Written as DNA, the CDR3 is TGCGCCAGCAGCCAAGACAGGGGGCCTAACTATGGCTACACCTTC. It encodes CASSQDRGPNYGYTF.

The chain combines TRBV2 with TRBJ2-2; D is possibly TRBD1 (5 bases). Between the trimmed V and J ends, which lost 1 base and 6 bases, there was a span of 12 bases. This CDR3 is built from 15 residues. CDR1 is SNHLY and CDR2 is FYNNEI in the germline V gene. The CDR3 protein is CASSEGQGYSGELFF. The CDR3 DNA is TGTGCCAGCAGTGAAGGCCAGGGATATTCCGGGGAGCTGTTTTTT. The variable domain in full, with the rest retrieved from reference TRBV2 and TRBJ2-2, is EPEVTQTPSHQVTQMGQEVILRCVPISNHLYFYWYRQILGQKVEFLVSFYNNEISEKSEIFDDQFSVERPDGSNFTLKIRSTKLEDSAMYFCASSEGQGYSGELFFGEGSRLTVL.

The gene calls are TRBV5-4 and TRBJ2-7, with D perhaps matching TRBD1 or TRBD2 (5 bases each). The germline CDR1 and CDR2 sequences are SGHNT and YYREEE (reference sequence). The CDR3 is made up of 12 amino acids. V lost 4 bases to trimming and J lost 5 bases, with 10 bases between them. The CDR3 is CASSLGANEQYF. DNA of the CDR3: TGTGCCAGCAGCCTCGGGGCAAACGAGCAGTACTTC.

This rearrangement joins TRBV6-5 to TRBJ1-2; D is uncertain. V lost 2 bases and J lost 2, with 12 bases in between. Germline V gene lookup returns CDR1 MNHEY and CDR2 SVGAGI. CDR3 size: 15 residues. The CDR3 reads CASSYGGPTNYGYTF. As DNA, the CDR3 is TGTGCCAGCAGTTACGGTGGACCGACAAACTATGGCTACACCTTC.

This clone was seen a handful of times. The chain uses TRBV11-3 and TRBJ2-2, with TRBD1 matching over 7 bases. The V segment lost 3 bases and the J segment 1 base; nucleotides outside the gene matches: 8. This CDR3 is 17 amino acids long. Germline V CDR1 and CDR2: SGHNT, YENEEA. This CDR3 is CASSLETGKRNTGELFF. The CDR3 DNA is TGTGCCAGCAGCTTGGAGACAGGGAAGCGGAACACCGGGGAGCTGTTTTTT.

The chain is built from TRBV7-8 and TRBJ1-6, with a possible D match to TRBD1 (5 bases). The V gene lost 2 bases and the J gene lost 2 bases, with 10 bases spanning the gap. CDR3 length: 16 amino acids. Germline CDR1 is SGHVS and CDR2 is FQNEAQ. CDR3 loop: CASSLIQTAYNSPLHF. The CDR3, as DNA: TGTGCCAGCAGCTTAATCCAGACAGCCTATAATTCACCCCTCCACTTT.

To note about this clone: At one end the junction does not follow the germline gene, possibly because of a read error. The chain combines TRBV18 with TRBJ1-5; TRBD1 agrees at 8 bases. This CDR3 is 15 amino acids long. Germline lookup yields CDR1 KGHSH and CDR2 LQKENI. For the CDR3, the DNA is TGTGCCAGCTCTCAACAGCGACAGGGGAATCGGCCCCAGCATTTT. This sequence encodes CASSQQRQGNRPQHF. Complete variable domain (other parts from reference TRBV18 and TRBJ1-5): NAGVMQNPRHLVRRRGQEARLRCSPMKGHSHVYWYRQLPEEGLKFMVYLQKENIIDESGMPKERFSAEFPKEGPSILRIQQVVRGDSAAYFCASSQQRQGNRPQHFGDGTRLSIL.

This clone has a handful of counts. The CDR3 sequence is CASSPAEGALHF. CDR3 DNA sequence: TGTGCCAGCAGCCCCGCGGAAGGGGCCCTCCACTTT. The J gene is TRBJ1-6, the V gene TRBV7-6; D perhaps matches TRBD1 (5 bases). The CDR3 extends over 12 amino acids. V lost 5 bases and J lost 14, with 13 bases in between. Germline V CDR1 and CDR2: SGHVS, FNYEAQ.

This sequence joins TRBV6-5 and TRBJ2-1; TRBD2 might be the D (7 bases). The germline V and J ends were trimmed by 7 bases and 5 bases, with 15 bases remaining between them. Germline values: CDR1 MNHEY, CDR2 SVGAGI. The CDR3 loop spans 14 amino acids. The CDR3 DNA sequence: TGTGCCAGCATCGGAGGGGGGGCGGACAATGAGCAGTTCTTC. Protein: CASIGGGADNEQFF.

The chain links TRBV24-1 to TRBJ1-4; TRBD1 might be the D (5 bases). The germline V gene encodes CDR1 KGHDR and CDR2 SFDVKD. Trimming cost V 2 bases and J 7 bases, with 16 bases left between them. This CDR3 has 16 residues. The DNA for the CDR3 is TGTGCCACCAGTGATTCAGATGGTCAGGGCTTTGAAAAACTGTTTTTT. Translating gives CATSDSDGQGFEKLFF.

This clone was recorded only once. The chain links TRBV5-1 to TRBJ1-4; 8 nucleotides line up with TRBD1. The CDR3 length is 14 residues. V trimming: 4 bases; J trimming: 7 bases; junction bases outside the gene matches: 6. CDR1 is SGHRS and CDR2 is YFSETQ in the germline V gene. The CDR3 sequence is CASSRGQGAEKLFF. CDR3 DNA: TGCGCCAGCAGCCGCGGACAGGGCGCTGAAAAACTGTTTTTT.

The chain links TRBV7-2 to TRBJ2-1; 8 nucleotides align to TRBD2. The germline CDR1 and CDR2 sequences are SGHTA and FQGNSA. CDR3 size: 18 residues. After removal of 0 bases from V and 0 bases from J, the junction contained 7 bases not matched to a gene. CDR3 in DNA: TGTGCCAGCAGCTTAGCGGTTCTAGCGGGTTCCTCCTACAATGAGCAGTTCTTC. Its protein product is CASSLAVLAGSSYNEQFF.

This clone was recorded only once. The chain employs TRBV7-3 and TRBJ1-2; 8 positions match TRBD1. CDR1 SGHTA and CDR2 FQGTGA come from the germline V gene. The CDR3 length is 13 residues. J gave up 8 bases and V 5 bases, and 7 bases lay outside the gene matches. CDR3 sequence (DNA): TGTGCCAGCAGCCACGAGACAGGGGTCGGCTACACCTTC. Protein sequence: CASSHETGVGYTF.